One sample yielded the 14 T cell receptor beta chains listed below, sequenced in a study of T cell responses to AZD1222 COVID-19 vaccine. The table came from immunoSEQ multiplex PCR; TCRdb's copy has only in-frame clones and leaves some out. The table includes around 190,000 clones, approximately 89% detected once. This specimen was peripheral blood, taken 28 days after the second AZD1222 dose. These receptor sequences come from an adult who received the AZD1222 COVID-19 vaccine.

CDR3 DNA sequence: TGTGCCAGCAGCTTTGGGGGACTAGCGGGGGGAACACAAGAGACCCAGTACTTC. This encodes CASSFGGLAGGTQETQYF. The rearrangement joins TRBV7-2 to TRBJ2-5, with 15 bases that match TRBD2. Germline CDR1 and CDR2: SGHTA and FQGNSA. The CDR3 loop spans 18 amino acids. Trimming cost V 3 bases and J 2 bases; bases outside gene matches: 7. Complete variable domain (other parts from reference TRBV7-2 and TRBJ2-5): GAGVSQSPSNKVTEKGKDVELRCDPISGHTALYWYRQSLGQGLEFLIYFQGNSAPDKSGLPSDRFSAERTGGSVSTLTIQRTQQEDSAVYLCASSFGGLAGGTQETQYFGPGTRLLVL.

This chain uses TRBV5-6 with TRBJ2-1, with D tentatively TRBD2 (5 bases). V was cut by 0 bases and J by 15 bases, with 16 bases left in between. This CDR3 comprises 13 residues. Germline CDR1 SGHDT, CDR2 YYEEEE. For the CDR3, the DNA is TGTGCCAGCAGCTTGGCTGTTCGGGAAAATCTGTTCTTC. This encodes CASSLAVRENLFF. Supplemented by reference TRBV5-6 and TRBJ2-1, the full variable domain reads DAGVTQSPTHLIKTRGQQVTLRCSPKSGHDTVSWYQQALGQGPQFIFQYYEEEERQRGNFPDRFSGHQFPNYSSELNVNALLLGDSALYLCASSLAVRENLFFGPGTRLTVL.

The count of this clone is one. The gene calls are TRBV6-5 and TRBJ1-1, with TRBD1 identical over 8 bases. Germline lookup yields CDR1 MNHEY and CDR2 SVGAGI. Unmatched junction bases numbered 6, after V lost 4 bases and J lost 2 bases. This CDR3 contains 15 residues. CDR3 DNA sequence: TGTGCCAGCAGTTTTTACGGACAGGGTAACACTGAAGCTTTCTTT. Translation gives CASSFYGQGNTEAFF.

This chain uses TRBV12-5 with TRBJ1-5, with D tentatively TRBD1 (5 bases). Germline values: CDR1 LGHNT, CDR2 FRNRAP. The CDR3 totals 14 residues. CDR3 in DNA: TGTGCCCCTCGGTTGGGCAGGGTGGGGCAGCCCCAGCATTTT. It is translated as CAPRLGRVGQPQHF.

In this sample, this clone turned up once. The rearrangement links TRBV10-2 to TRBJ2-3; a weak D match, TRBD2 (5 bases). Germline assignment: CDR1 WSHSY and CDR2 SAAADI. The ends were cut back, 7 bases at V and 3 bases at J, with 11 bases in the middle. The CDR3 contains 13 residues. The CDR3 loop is CASTTGITDTQYF. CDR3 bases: TGCGCCAGCACAACGGGGATAACAGATACGCAGTATTTT.

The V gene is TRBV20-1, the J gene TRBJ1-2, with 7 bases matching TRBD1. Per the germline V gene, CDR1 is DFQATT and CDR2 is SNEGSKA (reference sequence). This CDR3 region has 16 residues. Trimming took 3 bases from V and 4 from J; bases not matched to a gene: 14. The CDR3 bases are TGCAGTGCTAGTCTAAACCACAGGGGCCGGGGCTATGGCTACACCTTC. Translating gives CSASLNHRGRGYGYTF.

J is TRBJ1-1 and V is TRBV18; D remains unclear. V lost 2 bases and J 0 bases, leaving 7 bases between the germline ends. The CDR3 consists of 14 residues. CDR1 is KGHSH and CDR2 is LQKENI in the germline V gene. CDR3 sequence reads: CASSPVNMNTEAFF. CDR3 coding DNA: TGTGCCAGCTCACCAGTAAACATGAACACTGAAGCTTTCTTT.

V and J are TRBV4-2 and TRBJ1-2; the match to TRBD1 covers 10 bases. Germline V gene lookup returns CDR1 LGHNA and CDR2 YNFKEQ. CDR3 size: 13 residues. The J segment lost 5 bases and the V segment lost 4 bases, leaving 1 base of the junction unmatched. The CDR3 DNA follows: TGTGCCAGCAGCCCGGGACAGGGGTATGGCTACACCTTC. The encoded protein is CASSPGQGYGYTF.

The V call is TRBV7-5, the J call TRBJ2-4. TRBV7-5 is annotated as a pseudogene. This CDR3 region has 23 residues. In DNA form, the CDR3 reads TGTGCCAGAAGCTTCCCCAAACATAACAACGACCTTCCCCCGACGGTAGCCAAAAACATTCAGTACTTC. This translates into CARSFPKHNNDLPPTVAKNIQYF.

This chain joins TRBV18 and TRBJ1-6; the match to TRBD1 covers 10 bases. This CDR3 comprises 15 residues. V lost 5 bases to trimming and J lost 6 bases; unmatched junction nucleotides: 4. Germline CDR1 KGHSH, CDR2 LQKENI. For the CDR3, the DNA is TGTGCCAGCTCAAAGGGGGACAGGGGTAATTCACCCCTCCACTTT. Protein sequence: CASSKGDRGNSPLHF.

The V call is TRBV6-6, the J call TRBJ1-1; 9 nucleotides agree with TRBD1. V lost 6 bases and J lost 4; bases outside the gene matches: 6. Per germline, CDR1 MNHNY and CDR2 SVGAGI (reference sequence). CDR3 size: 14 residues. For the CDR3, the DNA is TGTGCCAGCAGCCCAGACAGGGGGGGCACTGAAGCTTTCTTT. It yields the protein CASSPDRGGTEAFF.

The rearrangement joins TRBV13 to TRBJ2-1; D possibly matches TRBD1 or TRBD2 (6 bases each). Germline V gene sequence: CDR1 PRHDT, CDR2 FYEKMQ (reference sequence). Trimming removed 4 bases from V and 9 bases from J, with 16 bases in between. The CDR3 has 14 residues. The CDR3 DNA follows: TGTGCCAGCAGCTCCGGGGACTTGGGGGCTGAGCAGTTCTTC. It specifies CASSSGDLGAEQFF.

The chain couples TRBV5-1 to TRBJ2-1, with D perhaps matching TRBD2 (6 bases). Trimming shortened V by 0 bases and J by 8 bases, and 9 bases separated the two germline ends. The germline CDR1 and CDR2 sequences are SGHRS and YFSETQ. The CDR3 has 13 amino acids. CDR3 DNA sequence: TGCGCCAGCAGCTTGGGACTAGTCTATGAGCAGTTCTTC. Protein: CASSLGLVYEQFF.

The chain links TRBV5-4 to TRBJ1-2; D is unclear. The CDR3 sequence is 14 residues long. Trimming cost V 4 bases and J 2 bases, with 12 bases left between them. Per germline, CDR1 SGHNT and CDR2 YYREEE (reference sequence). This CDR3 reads CASSPRTANYGYTF. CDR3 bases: TGTGCCAGCAGCCCCCGGACGGCGAACTATGGCTACACCTTC.